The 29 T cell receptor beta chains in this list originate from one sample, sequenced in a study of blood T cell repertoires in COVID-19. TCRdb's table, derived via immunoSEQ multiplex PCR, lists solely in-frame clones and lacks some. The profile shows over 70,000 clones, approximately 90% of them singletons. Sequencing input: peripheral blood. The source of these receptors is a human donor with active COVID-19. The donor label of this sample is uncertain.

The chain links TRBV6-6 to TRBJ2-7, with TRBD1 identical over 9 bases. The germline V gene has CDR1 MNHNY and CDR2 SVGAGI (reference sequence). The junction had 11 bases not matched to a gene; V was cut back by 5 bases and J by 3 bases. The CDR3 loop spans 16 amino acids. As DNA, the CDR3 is TGTGCCAGCAGTCAAAGAACAGGGGGCGAAAACTACGAGCAGTACTTC. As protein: CASSQRTGGENYEQYF.

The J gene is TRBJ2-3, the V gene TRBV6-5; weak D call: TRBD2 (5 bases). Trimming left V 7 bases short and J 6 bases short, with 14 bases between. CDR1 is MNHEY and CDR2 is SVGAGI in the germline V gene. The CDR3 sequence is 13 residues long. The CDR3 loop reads CASTRKRADTQYF. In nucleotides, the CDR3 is TGTGCCAGCACTAGGAAGAGGGCTGATACGCAGTATTTT.

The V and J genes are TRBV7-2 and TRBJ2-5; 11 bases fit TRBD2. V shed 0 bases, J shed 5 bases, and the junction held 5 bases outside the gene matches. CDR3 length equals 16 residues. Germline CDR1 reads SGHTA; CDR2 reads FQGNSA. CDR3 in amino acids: CASSLAKASGGETQYF. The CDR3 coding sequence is TGTGCCAGCAGCTTAGCGAAGGCTAGCGGGGGGGAGACCCAGTACTTC.

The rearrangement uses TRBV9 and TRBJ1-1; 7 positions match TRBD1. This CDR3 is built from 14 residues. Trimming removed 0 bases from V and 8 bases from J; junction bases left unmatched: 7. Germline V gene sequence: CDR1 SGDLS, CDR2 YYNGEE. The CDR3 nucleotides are TGTGCCAGCAGCGTAGACGGACGGGGACAGGAAGCTTTCTTT. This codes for CASSVDGRGQEAFF.

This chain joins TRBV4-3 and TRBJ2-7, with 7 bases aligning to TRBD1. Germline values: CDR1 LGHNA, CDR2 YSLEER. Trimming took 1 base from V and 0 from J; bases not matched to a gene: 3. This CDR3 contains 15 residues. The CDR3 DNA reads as TGCGCCAGCAGCCAAGGGACAGGTTCCTCCTACGAGCAGTACTTC. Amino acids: CASSQGTGSSYEQYF.

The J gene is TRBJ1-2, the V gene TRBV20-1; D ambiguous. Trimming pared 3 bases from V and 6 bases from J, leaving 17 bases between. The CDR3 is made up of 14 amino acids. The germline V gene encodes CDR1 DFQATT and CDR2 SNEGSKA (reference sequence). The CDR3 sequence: CSASAGPGGHGYTF. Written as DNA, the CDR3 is TGCAGTGCTAGTGCAGGCCCTGGAGGGCATGGCTACACCTTC.

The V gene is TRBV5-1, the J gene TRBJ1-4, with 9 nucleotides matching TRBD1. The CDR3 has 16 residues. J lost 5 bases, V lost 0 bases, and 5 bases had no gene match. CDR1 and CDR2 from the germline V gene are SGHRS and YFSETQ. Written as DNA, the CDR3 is TGCGCCAGCAGCTTGGAACCGACAGGGGGGAATGAAAAACTGTTTTTT. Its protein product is CASSLEPTGGNEKLFF.

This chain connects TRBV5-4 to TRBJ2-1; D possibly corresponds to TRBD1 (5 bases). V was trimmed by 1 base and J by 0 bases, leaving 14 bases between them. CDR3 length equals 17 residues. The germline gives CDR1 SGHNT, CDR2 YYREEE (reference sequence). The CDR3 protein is CASSLLVRGSSYNEQFF. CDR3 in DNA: TGTGCCAGCAGCTTGTTGGTTAGGGGAAGCTCCTACAATGAGCAGTTCTTC.

CDR3 loop: CASSQEAGGTDTQYF. For the CDR3, the DNA is TGTGCCAGCAGCCAAGAGGCAGGGGGAACAGATACGCAGTATTTT. The chain uses TRBV3-1 (or the pseudogene TRBV3-2) and TRBJ2-3, with 7 bases lining up with TRBD1. Germline CDR1 and CDR2: LGHDT and YNNKEL (reference sequence). Trimming cost V 0 bases and J 3 bases; bases outside gene matches: 3. The CDR3 consists of 15 residues.

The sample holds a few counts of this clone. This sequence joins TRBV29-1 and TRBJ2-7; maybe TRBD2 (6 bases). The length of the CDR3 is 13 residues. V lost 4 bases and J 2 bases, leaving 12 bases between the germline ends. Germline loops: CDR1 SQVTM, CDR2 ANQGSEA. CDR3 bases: TGCAGCGTTGGTCCGGGAGTCACCTACGAGCAGTACTTC. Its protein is CSVGPGVTYEQYF.

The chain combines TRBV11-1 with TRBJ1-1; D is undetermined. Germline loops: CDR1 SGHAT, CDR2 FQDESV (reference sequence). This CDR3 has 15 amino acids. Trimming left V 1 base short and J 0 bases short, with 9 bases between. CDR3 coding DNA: TGTGCCAGCAGCTTAGGGAGGGTTTTGAACACTGAAGCTTTCTTT. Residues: CASSLGRVLNTEAFF.

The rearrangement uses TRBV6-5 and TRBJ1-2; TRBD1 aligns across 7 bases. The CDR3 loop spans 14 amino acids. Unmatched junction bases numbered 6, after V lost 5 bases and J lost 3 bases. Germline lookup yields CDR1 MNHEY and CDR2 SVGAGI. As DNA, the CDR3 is TGTGCCAGCAGTCGACAGGGTCGGGACTATGGCTACACCTTC. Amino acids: CASSRQGRDYGYTF.

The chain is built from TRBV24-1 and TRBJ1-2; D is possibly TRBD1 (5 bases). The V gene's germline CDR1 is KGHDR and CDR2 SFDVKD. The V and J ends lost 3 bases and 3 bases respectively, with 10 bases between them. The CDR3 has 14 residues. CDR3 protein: CATSDPGGDYGYTF. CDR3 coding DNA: TGTGCCACCAGTGATCCGGGGGGGGACTATGGCTACACCTTC.

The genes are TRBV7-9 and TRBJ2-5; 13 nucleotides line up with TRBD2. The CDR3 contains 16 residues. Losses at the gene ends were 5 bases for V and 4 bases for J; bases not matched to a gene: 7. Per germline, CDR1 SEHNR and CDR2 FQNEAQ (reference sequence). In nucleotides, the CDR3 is TGTGCCAGCAGCAAACTAGCGGGGGGGCTCCCAGAGACCCAGTACTTC. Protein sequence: CASSKLAGGLPETQYF.

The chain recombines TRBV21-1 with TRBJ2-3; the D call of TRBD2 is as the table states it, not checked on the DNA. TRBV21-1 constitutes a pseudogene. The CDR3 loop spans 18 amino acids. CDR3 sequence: CASSKGRKRGGGTDTQYF. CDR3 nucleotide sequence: TGTGCCAGCAGCAAAGGACGCAAGCGGGGGGGCGGCACAGATACGCAGTATTTT.

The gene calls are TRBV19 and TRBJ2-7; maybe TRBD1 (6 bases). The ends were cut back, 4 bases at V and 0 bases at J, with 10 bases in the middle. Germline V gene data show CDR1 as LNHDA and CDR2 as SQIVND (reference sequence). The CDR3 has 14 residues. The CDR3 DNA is TGTGCCAGTAGTACAAACAGGGACTCCTACGAGCAGTACTTC. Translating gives CASSTNRDSYEQYF.

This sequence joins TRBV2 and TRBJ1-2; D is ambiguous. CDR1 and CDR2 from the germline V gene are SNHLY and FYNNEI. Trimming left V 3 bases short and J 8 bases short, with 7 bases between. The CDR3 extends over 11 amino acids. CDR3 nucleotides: TGTGCCAGCAGTGAGGTTGAGGGCTACACCTTC. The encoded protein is CASSEVEGYTF.

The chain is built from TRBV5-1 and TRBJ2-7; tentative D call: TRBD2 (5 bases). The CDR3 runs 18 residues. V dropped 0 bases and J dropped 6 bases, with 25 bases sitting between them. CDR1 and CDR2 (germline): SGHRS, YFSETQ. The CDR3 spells CASSLASSGRVLGREQYF. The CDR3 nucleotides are TGCGCCAGCAGCTTGGCTAGCTCGGGTAGGGTTCTTGGTCGCGAGCAGTACTTC.

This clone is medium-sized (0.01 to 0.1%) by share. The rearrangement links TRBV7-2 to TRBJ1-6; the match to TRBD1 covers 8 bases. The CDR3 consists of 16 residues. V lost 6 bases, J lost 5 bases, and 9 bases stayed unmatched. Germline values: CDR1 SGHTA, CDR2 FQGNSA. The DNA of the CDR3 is TGTGCCAGCAGACCCTCAGGGGGCGCGCATAATTCACCCCTCCACTTT. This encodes CASRPSGGAHNSPLHF.

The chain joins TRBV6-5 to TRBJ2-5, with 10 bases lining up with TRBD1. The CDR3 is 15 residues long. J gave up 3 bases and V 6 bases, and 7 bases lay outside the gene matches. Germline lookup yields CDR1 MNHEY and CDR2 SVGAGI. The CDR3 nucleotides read TGTGCCAGCAGCGACGCGACAGGGGGCGAAGAGACCCAGTACTTC. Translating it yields CASSDATGGEETQYF.

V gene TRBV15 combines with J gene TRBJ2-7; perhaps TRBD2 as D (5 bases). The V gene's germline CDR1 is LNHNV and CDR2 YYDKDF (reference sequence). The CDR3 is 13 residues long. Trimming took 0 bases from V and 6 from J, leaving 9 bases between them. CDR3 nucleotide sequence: TGTGCCACCAGCAGAGATGCCCGGGGCGAGCAGTACTTC. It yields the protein CATSRDARGEQYF.

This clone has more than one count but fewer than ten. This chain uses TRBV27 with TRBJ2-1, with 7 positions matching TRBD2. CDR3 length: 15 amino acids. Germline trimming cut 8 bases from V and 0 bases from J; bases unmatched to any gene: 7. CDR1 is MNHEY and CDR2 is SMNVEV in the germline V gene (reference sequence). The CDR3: CASRLGGSSYNEQFF. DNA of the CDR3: TGTGCCAGCCGGTTGGGGGGGAGCTCCTACAATGAGCAGTTCTTC.

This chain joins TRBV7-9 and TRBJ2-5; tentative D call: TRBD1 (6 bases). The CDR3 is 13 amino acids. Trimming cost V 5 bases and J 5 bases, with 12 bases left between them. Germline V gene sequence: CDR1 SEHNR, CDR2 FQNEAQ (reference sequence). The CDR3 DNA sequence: TGTGCCAGCAGCACCTCGAGGGGGGAGACCCAGTACTTC. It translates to CASSTSRGETQYF.

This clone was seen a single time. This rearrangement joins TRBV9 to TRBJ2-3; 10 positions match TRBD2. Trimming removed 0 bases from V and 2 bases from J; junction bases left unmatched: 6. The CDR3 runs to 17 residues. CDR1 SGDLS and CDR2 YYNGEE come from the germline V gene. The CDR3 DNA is TGTGCCAGCAGCGTAGCCATAGCGGGGGGCCACACAGATACGCAGTATTTT. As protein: CASSVAIAGGHTDTQYF.

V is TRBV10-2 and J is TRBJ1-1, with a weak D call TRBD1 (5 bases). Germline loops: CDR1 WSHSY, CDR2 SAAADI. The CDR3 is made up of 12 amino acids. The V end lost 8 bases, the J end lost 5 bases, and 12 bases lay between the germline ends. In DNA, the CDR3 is TGCGCCAGCGAAGGGGTTGGAACTGAAGCTTTCTTT. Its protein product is CASEGVGTEAFF.

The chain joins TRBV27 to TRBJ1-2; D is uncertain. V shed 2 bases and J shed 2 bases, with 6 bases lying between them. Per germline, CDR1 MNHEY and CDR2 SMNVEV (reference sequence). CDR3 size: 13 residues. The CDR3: CASSLTTNYGYTF. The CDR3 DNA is TGTGCCAGCAGTTTAACAACAAACTATGGCTACACCTTC.

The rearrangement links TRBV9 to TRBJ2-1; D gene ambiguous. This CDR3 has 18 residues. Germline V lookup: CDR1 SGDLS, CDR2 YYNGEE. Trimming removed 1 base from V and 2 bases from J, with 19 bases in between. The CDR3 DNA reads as TGTGCCAGCAGCGTACTAGGTCGGCCTTCCAGTCCCTACAATGAGCAGTTCTTC. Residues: CASSVLGRPSSPYNEQFF.

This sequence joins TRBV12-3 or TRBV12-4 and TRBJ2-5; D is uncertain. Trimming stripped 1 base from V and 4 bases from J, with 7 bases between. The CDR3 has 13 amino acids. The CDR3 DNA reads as TGTGCCAGCAGTTTAGGGTCGGGAGAGACCCAGTACTTC. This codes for CASSLGSGETQYF.

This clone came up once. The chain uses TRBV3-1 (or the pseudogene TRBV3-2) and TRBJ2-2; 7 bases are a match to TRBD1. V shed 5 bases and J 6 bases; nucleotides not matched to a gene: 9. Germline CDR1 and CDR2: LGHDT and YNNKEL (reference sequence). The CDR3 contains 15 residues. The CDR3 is CASSSSTGPPGELFF. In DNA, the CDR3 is TGTGCCAGCAGCTCTTCGACAGGGCCACCCGGGGAGCTGTTTTTT.